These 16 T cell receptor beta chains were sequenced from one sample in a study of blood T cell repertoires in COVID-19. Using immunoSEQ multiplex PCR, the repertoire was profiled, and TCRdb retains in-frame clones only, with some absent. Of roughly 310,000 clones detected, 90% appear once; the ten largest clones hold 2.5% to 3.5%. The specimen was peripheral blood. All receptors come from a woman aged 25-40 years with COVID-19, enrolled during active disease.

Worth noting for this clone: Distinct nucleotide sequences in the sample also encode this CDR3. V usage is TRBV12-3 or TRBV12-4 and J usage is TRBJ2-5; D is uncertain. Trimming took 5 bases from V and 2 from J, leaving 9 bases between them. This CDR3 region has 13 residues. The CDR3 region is CASSAQRQETQYF. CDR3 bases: TGTGCCAGCAGTGCACAGAGACAAGAGACCCAGTACTTC.

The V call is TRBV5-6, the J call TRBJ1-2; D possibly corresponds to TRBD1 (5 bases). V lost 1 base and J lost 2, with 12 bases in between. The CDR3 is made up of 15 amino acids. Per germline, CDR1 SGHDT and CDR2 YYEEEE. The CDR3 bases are TGTGCCAGCAGCTTGTATGACAGTCGAAACTATGGCTACACCTTC. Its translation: CASSLYDSRNYGYTF.

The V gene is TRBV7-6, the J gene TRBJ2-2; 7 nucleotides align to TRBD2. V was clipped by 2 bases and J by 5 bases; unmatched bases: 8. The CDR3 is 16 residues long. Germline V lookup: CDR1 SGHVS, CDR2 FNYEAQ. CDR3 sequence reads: CASSLRAGVRTGELFF. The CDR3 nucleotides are TGTGCCAGCAGCTTACGGGCGGGAGTTAGGACCGGGGAGCTGTTTTTT.

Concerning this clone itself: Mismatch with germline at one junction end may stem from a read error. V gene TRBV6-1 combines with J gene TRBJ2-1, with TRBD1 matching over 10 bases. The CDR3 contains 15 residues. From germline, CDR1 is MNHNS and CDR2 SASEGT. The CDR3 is CASREGQGAYNEQFF. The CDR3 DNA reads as TGTGCCAGCAGAGAAGGACAGGGGGCCTACAATGAGCAGTTCTTC.

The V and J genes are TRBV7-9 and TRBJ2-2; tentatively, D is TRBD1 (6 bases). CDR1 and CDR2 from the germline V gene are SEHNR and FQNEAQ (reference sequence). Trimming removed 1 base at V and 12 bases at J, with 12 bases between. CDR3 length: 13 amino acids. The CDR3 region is CASSLGDNPKLFF. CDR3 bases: TGTGCCAGCAGCTTAGGGGACAACCCCAAGCTGTTTTTT.

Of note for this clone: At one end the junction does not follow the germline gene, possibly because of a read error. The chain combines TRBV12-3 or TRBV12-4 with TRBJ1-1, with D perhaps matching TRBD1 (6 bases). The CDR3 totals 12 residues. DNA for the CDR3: TGTGCCAGCAGCCCTACCCCAGCCGAGGGGGACTTT. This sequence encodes CASSPTPAEGDF.

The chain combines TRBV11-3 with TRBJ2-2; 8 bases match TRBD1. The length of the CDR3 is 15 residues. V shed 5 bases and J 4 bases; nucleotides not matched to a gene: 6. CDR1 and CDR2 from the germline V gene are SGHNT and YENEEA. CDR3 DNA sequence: TGTGCCAGCAGCGCCCAGGGGGCGAGCACCGGGGAGCTGTTTTTT. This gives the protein CASSAQGASTGELFF.

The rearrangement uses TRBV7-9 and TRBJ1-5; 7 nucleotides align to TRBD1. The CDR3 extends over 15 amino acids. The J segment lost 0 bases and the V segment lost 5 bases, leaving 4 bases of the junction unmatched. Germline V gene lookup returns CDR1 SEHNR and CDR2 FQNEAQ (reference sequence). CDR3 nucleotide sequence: TGTGCCAGCAGCCCTCAGGGGGATAGCAATCAGCCCCAGCATTTT. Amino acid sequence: CASSPQGDSNQPQHF.

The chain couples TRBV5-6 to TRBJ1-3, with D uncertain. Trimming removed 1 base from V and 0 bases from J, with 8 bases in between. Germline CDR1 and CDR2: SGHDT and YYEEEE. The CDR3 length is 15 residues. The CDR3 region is CASSLYGFSGNTIYF. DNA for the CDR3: TGTGCCAGCAGCTTGTACGGGTTCTCTGGAAACACCATATATTTT.

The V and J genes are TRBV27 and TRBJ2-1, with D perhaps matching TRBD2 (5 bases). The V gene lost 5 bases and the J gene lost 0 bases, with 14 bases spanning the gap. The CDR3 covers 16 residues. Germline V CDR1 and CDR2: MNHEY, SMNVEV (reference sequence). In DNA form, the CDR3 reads TGTGCCAGCAGTCCCTGGACTTCCAGCTCCTACAATGAGCAGTTCTTC. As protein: CASSPWTSSSYNEQFF.

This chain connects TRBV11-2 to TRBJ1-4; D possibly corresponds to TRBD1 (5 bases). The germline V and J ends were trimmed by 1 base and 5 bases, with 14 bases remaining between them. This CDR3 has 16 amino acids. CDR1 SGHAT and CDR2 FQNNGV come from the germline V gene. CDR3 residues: CASSLGHRLENEKLFF. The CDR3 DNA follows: TGTGCCAGCAGCTTAGGCCACAGGCTAGAAAATGAAAAACTGTTTTTT.

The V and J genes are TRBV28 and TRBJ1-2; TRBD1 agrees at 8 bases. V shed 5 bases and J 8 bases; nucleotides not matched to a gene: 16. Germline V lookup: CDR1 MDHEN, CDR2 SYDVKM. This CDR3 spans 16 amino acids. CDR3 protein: CASSLPMDRVLDGYTF. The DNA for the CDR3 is TGTGCCAGCAGTCTTCCAATGGACAGGGTGCTAGACGGCTACACCTTC.

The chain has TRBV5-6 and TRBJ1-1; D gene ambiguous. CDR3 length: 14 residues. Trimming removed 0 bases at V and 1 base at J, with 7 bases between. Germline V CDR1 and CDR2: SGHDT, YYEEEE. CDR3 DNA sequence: TGTGCCAGCAGCTTGGTTTCGTGGAACACTGAAGCTTTCTTT. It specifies CASSLVSWNTEAFF.

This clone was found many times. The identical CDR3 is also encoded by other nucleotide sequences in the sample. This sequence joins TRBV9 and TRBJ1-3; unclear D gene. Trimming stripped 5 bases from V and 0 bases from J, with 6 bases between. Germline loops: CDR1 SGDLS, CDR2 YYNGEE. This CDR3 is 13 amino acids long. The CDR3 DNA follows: TGTGCCAGCAGTTCTAACTCTGGAAACACCATATATTTT. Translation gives CASSSNSGNTIYF.

The CDR3 bases are TGCGCCAGCAGCTCCCTGAGGAGCGGGAGGGGCGAGCAGTACTTC. Translating it yields CASSSLRSGRGEQYF. The chain has TRBV5-1 and TRBJ2-7; the match to TRBD2 covers 10 bases. V lost 3 bases to trimming and J lost 6 bases; unmatched junction nucleotides: 9. Germline values: CDR1 SGHRS, CDR2 YFSETQ. The CDR3 length is 15 residues. The full variable domain, completed using reference TRBV5-1 and TRBJ2-7, is KAGVTQTPRYLIKTRGQQVTLSCSPISGHRSVSWYQQTPGQGLQFLFEYFSETQRNKGNFPGRFSGRQFSNSRSEMNVSTLELGDSALYLCASSSLRSGRGEQYFGPGTRLTVT.

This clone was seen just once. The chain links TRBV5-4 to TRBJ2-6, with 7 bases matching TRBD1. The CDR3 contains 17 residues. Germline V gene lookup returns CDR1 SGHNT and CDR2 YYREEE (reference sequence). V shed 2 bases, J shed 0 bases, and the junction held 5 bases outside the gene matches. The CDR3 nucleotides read TGTGCCAGCAGCTTAGGGGGCTCCAACTCTGGGGCCAACGTCCTGACTTTC. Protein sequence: CASSLGGSNSGANVLTF.